This TCR beta chain was found in a study of blood T cell repertoires in COVID-19. CDR1 and CDR2 from the germline V gene are LGHNT and FRNRAP. Trimming cost V 1 base and J 8 bases, with 5 bases left between them. CDR3 length: 11 amino acids. Libraries were prepared by immunoSEQ multiplex PCR; TCRdb keeps only in-frame clonotypes and omits some of them. This sample carries under 150,000 clones, about 92% of them seen once, and the ten largest clones take around 3.8%. The sequence derives from a man aged 45-65 years with active COVID-19. Sequencing used peripheral blood. This chain links TRBV12-5 with TRBJ1-2; D is unresolved. The CDR3 is CASGLAGGYTF. CDR3 bases: TGTGCTAGTGGTTTGGCGGGGGGCTACACCTTC.